This TCR beta chain was sequenced in a study of T cell changes during pregnancy in multiple sclerosis. Using immunoSEQ multiplex PCR, the repertoire was profiled, and TCRdb retains in-frame clones only, with some absent. The data show roughly 62,000 clones, with approximately 90% seen just once and 2.5% to 3% held by the top ten. CDR1 is SNHLY and CDR2 is FYNNEI in the germline V gene. The CDR3 length is 13 residues. V was clipped by 3 bases and J by 4 bases, with 10 bases between them. The material sequenced was peripheral blood, taken in the first trimester of pregnancy. J is TRBJ2-7 and V is TRBV2; a weak D match, TRBD1 (6 bases). The sequence came from a female donor with multiple sclerosis, enrolled in a pregnancy study. The CDR3 reads CASSDGQSYEQYF. CDR3 DNA: TGTGCCAGCAGTGATGGACAGAGTTACGAGCAGTACTTC.